This entry lists 25 T cell receptor beta chains sequenced from one sample in a study of shared clonotypes between healthy human individuals. Profiling relied on immunoSEQ multiplex PCR, and the TCRdb table lists in-frame clones only, not all of them. The sample includes approximately 2.3 million clones, more than 80% of them seen just once. The specimen sequenced was naive CD4+ T cells from PBMCs. As for subset: CD45RA+ positively selected. The receptors were sampled from a man aged 18 to 30 in good health. Some clones in this sample may be carry-over from other donors' samples.

V is TRBV28 and J is TRBJ2-5, with D perhaps matching TRBD1 or TRBD2 (7 bases each). Germline lookup yields CDR1 MDHEN and CDR2 SYDVKM. V was trimmed by 4 bases and J by 5 bases, leaving 20 bases between them. The CDR3 loop spans 16 amino acids. The CDR3 nucleotides are TGTGCCAGCAGTTCGGGGGGCGCCAGGGGGGTCGAGACCCAGTACTTC. Its translation is CASSSGGARGVETQYF.

V gene TRBV7-6 combines with J gene TRBJ2-5, with D uncertain. CDR1 SGHVS and CDR2 FNYEAQ come from the germline V gene. V was shortened by 0 bases and J by 5 bases, with 16 bases between the two germline ends. This CDR3 is 16 amino acids long. For the CDR3, the DNA is TGTGCCAGCAGCTTAGCGCAGGTCGGGTTGGGTGAGACCCAGTACTTC. Translated: CASSLAQVGLGETQYF.

The chain uses TRBV9 and TRBJ2-2; TRBD1 agrees at 8 bases. The trim removed 0 bases at V and 4 bases at J, leaving 8 bases unmatched. The CDR3 is made up of 17 amino acids. Germline assignment: CDR1 SGDLS and CDR2 YYNGEE. CDR3: CASSVASRGRLTGELFF. The CDR3 bases are TGTGCCAGCAGCGTAGCCAGCAGGGGGCGCCTCACCGGGGAGCTGTTTTTT.

This chain uses TRBV27 with TRBJ2-6; no definite D call. Germline V gene sequence: CDR1 MNHEY, CDR2 SMNVEV (reference sequence). This CDR3 contains 17 residues. V was cut by 6 bases and J by 1 base, with 16 bases left in between. The CDR3 DNA sequence: TGTGCCAGCAGGACCCCCCTCACAAGATCTGGGGCCAACGTCCTGACTTTC. This gives the protein CASRTPLTRSGANVLTF.

The chain combines TRBV7-3 with TRBJ2-3; D remains ambiguous. The germline gives CDR1 SGHTA, CDR2 FQGTGA. The CDR3 consists of 13 residues. V was clipped by 1 base and J by 2 bases, with 4 bases between them. DNA of the CDR3: TGTGCCAGCAGCTTAATTGTCACAGATACGCAGTATTTT. It codes for CASSLIVTDTQYF.

The chain links TRBV27 to TRBJ1-5; 11 bases align to TRBD1. The V gene's germline CDR1 is MNHEY and CDR2 SMNVEV (reference sequence). The CDR3 is made up of 18 amino acids. Trimming at V came to 4 bases and at J to 1 base, leaving 9 bases not matched to a gene. As DNA, the CDR3 is TGTGCCAGCAGTTCGGCAGGACAGGGGGCGAGAAGCAATCAGCCCCAGCATTTT. It specifies CASSSAGQGARSNQPQHF.

The chain couples TRBV5-1 to TRBJ2-1; D not certain. Deletions cut 5 bases from V and 3 bases from J, with 12 bases between. The CDR3 sequence is 14 residues long. Germline CDR1 is SGHRS and CDR2 is YFSETQ. CDR3 region: CASSFATNYNEQFF. The CDR3 nucleotides read TGCGCCAGCAGTTTTGCGACCAACTACAATGAGCAGTTCTTC. Together with reference TRBV5-1 and TRBJ2-1, the CDR3 gives the full variable domain: KAGVTQTPRYLIKTRGQQVTLSCSPISGHRSVSWYQQTPGQGLQFLFEYFSETQRNKGNFPGRFSGRQFSNSRSEMNVSTLELGDSALYLCASSFATNYNEQFFGPGTRLTVL.

Comments on this clone: The sample carries other DNA sequences with the same CDR3. The V and J genes are TRBV28 and TRBJ1-2, with 9 bases lining up with TRBD1. This CDR3 spans 14 amino acids. Per germline, CDR1 MDHEN and CDR2 SYDVKM. Germline trimming cut 6 bases from V and 4 bases from J; bases unmatched to any gene: 6. The CDR3 is CASSLTGGPYGYTF. The DNA for the CDR3 is TGTGCCAGCAGCCTTACAGGGGGCCCCTATGGCTACACCTTC.

This clone was seen a single time. The chain is built from TRBV9 and TRBJ2-7; 10 bases map to TRBD2. V trimming: 3 bases; J trimming: 0 bases; junction bases outside the gene matches: 6. The CDR3 length is 16 residues. Germline values: CDR1 SGDLS, CDR2 YYNGEE. This CDR3 reads CASSAGLAPLSYEQYF. In DNA form, the CDR3 reads TGTGCCAGCAGCGCGGGACTAGCGCCCCTCTCCTACGAGCAGTACTTC.

The chain couples TRBV18 to TRBJ2-2; D gene unclear. The germline V and J ends were trimmed by 4 bases and 1 base, with 10 bases remaining between them. CDR1 and CDR2 from the germline V gene are KGHSH and LQKENI. This CDR3 is 15 amino acids long. The CDR3 region has the DNA TGTGCCAGCTCACACGGCGGAAAGAACACCGGGGAGCTGTTTTTT. This codes for CASSHGGKNTGELFF.

V and J are TRBV4-1 and TRBJ1-2; D gene uncertain. The CDR3 totals 16 residues. V was cut by 1 base and J by 4 bases, with 16 bases left in between. Looked up from germline, CDR1 is MGHRA and CDR2 is YSYEKL. The CDR3 DNA reads as TGCGCCAGCAGCCAAGCTTGGACGAACGCGGGCTATGGCTACACCTTC. Protein sequence: CASSQAWTNAGYGYTF.

This chain links TRBV7-8 with TRBJ1-1; D is unclear. Germline V gene lookup returns CDR1 SGHVS and CDR2 FQNEAQ. This CDR3 comprises 16 residues. The V gene lost 3 bases and the J gene lost 5 bases, with 19 bases spanning the gap. The CDR3 is CASSFTLGRVGTEAFF. As DNA, the CDR3 is TGTGCCAGCAGCTTTACCCTCGGACGAGTAGGGACTGAAGCTTTCTTT.

In this sample, this clone turned up once. The V and J genes are TRBV18 and TRBJ2-5, with TRBD2 matching 8 bases. This CDR3 region has 16 residues. Germline loops: CDR1 KGHSH, CDR2 LQKENI. V was clipped by 6 bases and J by 4 bases; unmatched bases: 13. In DNA form, the CDR3 reads TGTGCCAGCTCCCCGGGGAGCGGGAGAGGAGGAGAGACCCAGTACTTC. It translates to CASSPGSGRGGETQYF.

V and J are TRBV27 and TRBJ1-2, with TRBD1 identical over 7 bases. V lost 4 bases and J lost 4; bases outside the gene matches: 6. The CDR3 contains 14 residues. The germline V gene encodes CDR1 MNHEY and CDR2 SMNVEV (reference sequence). The CDR3 spells CASSSSRQGYGYTF. As DNA, the CDR3 is TGTGCCAGCAGTTCTTCTCGACAGGGCTATGGCTACACCTTC.

The CDR3 DNA sequence: TGTGCCAGCAGTTTTCGGGGGGGATACACTGAAGCTTTCTTT. This sequence encodes CASSFRGGYTEAFF. The chain couples TRBV27 to TRBJ1-1, with D perhaps matching TRBD1 (5 bases). Germline lookup yields CDR1 MNHEY and CDR2 SMNVEV (reference sequence). The CDR3 runs 14 residues. V was cut by 3 bases and J by 3 bases, with 11 bases left in between.

This clone was detected only once. The junction departs from germline at one end; a sequencing error may be responsible. Other DNA sequences in this sample translate to the same CDR3. The chain combines TRBV18 with TRBJ1-3; 7 bases match TRBD1. CDR3 size: 15 residues. Germline CDR1 and CDR2: KGHSH and LQKENI. The CDR3 spells CASSPQGLSGNTIYF. The CDR3 coding sequence is TGTGCCAGCTCGCCACAGGGGTTGAGTGGAAACACCATATATTTT.

The CDR3 DNA is TGTGCCAGCAGCGTCTACAGGGTAGCTGGCCAAGAGACCCAGTACTTC. Its protein is CASSVYRVAGQETQYF. This chain joins TRBV28 and TRBJ2-5; possible D gene TRBD1, 6 bases. CDR1 is MDHEN, CDR2 SYDVKM, per germline. The CDR3 loop spans 16 amino acids. The V gene lost 6 bases and the J gene lost 1 base, with 18 bases spanning the gap.

In DNA, the CDR3 is TGTGCCAGCAGTCGTCAAGAGCTAGCGGGAGAGGAGACCCAGTACTTC. Its translation is CASSRQELAGEETQYF. The genes are TRBV11-2 and TRBJ2-5, with 10 nucleotides matching TRBD2. The CDR3 runs to 16 residues. Germline CDR1 reads SGHAT; CDR2 reads FQNNGV. With 6 bases clipped from V and 5 bases from J, the junction kept 12 bases outside the gene matches.

V usage is TRBV7-3 and J usage is TRBJ2-3, with TRBD1 matching over 10 bases. Germline values: CDR1 SGHTA, CDR2 FQGTGA. V trimming: 5 bases; J trimming: 2 bases; junction bases outside the gene matches: 4. CDR3 length: 15 residues. The CDR3 loop reads CASSRTGGTTDTQYF. In nucleotides, the CDR3 is TGTGCCAGCAGCCGGACAGGGGGAACCACAGATACGCAGTATTTT.

About this clone itself: At the DNA level, this CDR3 is encoded by other sequences in the same sample as well. The J gene is TRBJ2-7, the V gene TRBV6-6; 11 positions agree with TRBD1. The V gene's germline CDR1 is MNHNY and CDR2 SVGAGI (reference sequence). This CDR3 has 15 amino acids. V lost 0 bases and J lost 4; bases outside the gene matches: 2. Here the CDR3 reads CASSYSGQGAYEQYF. In nucleotides, the CDR3 is TGTGCCAGCAGTTACTCTGGACAGGGGGCGTACGAGCAGTACTTC.

The chain links TRBV6-1 to TRBJ2-7, with D perhaps being TRBD1 or TRBD2 (6 bases each). Germline loops: CDR1 MNHNS, CDR2 SASEGT. Trimming removed 7 bases from V and 4 bases from J, with 14 bases in between. CDR3 length: 13 residues. CDR3 residues: CASIKTGGYEQYF. For the CDR3, the DNA is TGTGCCAGCATTAAGACAGGAGGGTACGAGCAGTACTTC.

The chain recombines TRBV19 with TRBJ2-1, with 11 bases that match TRBD1. Germline V CDR1 and CDR2: LNHDA, SQIVND (reference sequence). This CDR3 comprises 17 residues. V shed 2 bases and J 8 bases; nucleotides not matched to a gene: 11. CDR3 sequence: CASSITGGTGGWHEQFF. The CDR3 coding sequence is TGTGCCAGTAGTATAACCGGTGGGACAGGGGGGTGGCATGAGCAGTTCTTC. The whole variable domain, remainder taken from reference TRBV19 and TRBJ2-1, is DGGITQSPKYLFRKEGQNVTLSCEQNLNHDAMYWYRQDPGQGLRLIYYSQIVNDFQKGDIAEGYSVSREKKESFPLTVTSAQKNPTAFYLCASSITGGTGGWHEQFFGPGTRLTVL.

The count of this clone is one. CDR3 residues: CASSAAGTGLNEQFF. Written as DNA, the CDR3 is TGTGCCAGCAGTGCCGCCGGGACAGGGCTAAATGAGCAGTTCTTC. V and J are TRBV6-5 and TRBJ2-1, with 9 nucleotides matching TRBD1. V shed 5 bases and J 7 bases; nucleotides not matched to a gene: 9. Germline V CDR1 and CDR2: MNHEY, SVGAGI. The CDR3 is 15 amino acids.

The chain has TRBV5-6 and TRBJ2-7; D remains ambiguous. V dropped 5 bases and J dropped 4 bases, with 22 bases sitting between them. Germline V CDR1 and CDR2: SGHDT, YYEEEE. The CDR3 consists of 16 residues. The CDR3 protein is CASSRKAGNVGYEQYF. The DNA for the CDR3 is TGTGCCAGCAGTCGGAAGGCCGGCAATGTAGGATACGAGCAGTACTTC.

On this clone: In the same sample, other DNA sequences code for this CDR3. V and J are TRBV28 and TRBJ1-5; possibly TRBD1 for D (6 bases). Trimming pared 2 bases from V and 2 bases from J, leaving 10 bases between. The CDR3 length is 15 residues. Germline V gene data show CDR1 as MDHEN and CDR2 as SYDVKM. DNA for the CDR3: TGTGCCAGCAGTTTACGGTCAGGGGGCAATCAGCCCCAGCATTTT. This encodes CASSLRSGGNQPQHF.